This is a list of T cell receptor beta chains from one sample in a study of blood T cell repertoires in COVID-19. Generated by immunoSEQ multiplex PCR, the TCRdb table keeps only in-frame clones and is missing some. The sample yields 45,000 to 65,000 clones, about 83% seen once. The sequenced sample was peripheral blood. The receptors here all came from a human donor in a cohort sampled during active COVID-19. Both conserved end residues are trimmed from each CDR3. The order of the fields is V gene, CDR3 protein.

>TRBV6-2/TRBV6-3
ASSEDRGHQPQH
>TRBV7-9
ASSLVLVQETQY
>TRBV6-5
ASSPDRDQPQH
>TRBV28
ASSLSEKLF
>TRBV10-3
AIKGAGNTEAF
>TRBV5-1
ASSHGTGNEKLF
>TRBV6-5
ASRASGTHGDTQY
>TRBV28
ASSSLGGASGANVLT
>TRBV6-5
ASNLQGTGELF
>TRBV5-1
ASSSEWGHGYT
>TRBV27
ASRVDSYTEAF
>TRBV27
ASSLSERLAGDGELF
>TRBV4-2
ASSQEWWQGNEKLF
>TRBV2
ASMRVWADIQY
>TRBV5-1
ASSLEPTGEYEKLF
>TRBV5-5
ASSRGPRETQY
>TRBV5-1
ASSLPGQPNYGYT
>TRBV5-4
ASSGVREGRETQY
>TRBV2
ASSEAVLWGNYGYT
>TRBV19
ASKRSGGTGVNQPQH
>TRBV7-6
ASSLGTGDTYEQY
>TRBV7-8
ASSSLVAVFYEQY
>TRBV28
ASSPPGVYTEAF
>TRBV5-1
ASSLGLVTDTQY
>TRBV19
ASSSQGSAYNEQF
>TRBV6-5
ASSYSNRGNTGELF
>TRBV5-1
ASSLVGGGDTQY
>TRBV5-1
ASSPPGTASPDTQY
>TRBV24-1
ATSPGEFPYEQY
>TRBV28
ASRLGGLGPSEQF
>TRBV19
ASSRQFTEAF
>TRBV5-1
ASGGQGSYNEQF
>TRBV7-2
ASSFGGGRTEAF
>TRBV5-1
ASSLVARKDNEQF
>TRBV30
AWNRRGSTYEQY
>TRBV30
AWSRPGGSGNTIY
>TRBV11-3
ASSIQPGLRTDTQY
>TRBV5-4
ASSSSGGGANSNVLT
>TRBV7-9
ASSLTQSNQPQH
>TRBV5-6
ASSIQQGAGGYT
>TRBV28
ASTVRAETQY
>TRBV5-4
ASSSRDRGRETQY
>TRBV2
ASTSGFLQPQH
>TRBV3-1/TRBV3-2
ASSQDPGTGSAF
>TRBV24-1
ATSGDISYEQY
>TRBV20-1
SASAPSGSNEQY
>TRBV12-3/TRBV12-4
ASRTTGAYGYT
>TRBV7-7
ASSPLNLASRFQETQY
>TRBV6-6
ASSRLLAGRARTGELF
>TRBV9
ASSAAGTPSYNEQF
>TRBV18
ASSSGREGMNTEAF
>TRBV28
ASSFIAGGPEETDTQY
>TRBV3-1/TRBV3-2
ASSHLRSTDTQY
>TRBV27
ASSSSGLAGVYNEQF
>TRBV3-1/TRBV3-2
ASSAGQGGNQPQH